One sample yielded the 15 T cell receptor beta chains listed below, sequenced in a study of CD8 T cells in ankylosing spondylitis. MiXCR, applied by TCRdb to the 5' RACE reads, yields one record per CDR3 protein. The sample shows almost 250,000 distinct CDR3 sequences, roughly 32% of them seen only once. Sequenced sample: blood, either unsorted or a sorted T cell fraction (not recorded which). Receptor source: a male donor with ankylosing spondylitis or in good health (not recorded which).

The rearrangement uses TRBV4-1 and TRBJ2-7, with TRBD2 as a possible D gene (6 bases). V was shortened by 3 bases and J by 0 bases, with 12 bases between the two germline ends. This CDR3 comprises 15 residues. Germline V gives CDR1 MGHRA, CDR2 YSYEKL. The CDR3 loop reads CASSQPRDSSYEQYF. The CDR3 coding sequence is TGCGCCAGCAGCCAGCCCCGGGACTCCTCCTACGAGCAGTACTTC.

This clonotype turned up a few times. The chain uses TRBV7-3 and TRBJ2-1, with 11 bases that match TRBD2. This CDR3 contains 14 residues. Trimming took 3 bases from V and 9 from J; bases not matched to a gene: 4. In germline, CDR1 is SGHTA, CDR2 FQGTGA. In DNA form, the CDR3 reads TGTGCCAGCAGCTTGGGGACTAGCGGTAGTGAGCAGTTCTTC. The encoded protein is CASSLGTSGSEQFF.

J is TRBJ2-5 and V is TRBV11-1; D is possibly TRBD1 or TRBD2 (5 bases each). With 2 bases removed from V and 0 bases from J, the gap between germline ends came to 19 bases. In germline, CDR1 is SGHAT, CDR2 FQDESV (reference sequence). This CDR3 contains 18 residues. CDR3 amino acids: CASSLRPWGSAYQETQYF. The CDR3 DNA follows: TGTGCCAGCAGCTTACGCCCCTGGGGGTCCGCCTACCAAGAGACCCAGTACTTC.

The sample holds a few counts of this clonotype. The rearrangement uses TRBV12-3 or TRBV12-4 and TRBJ2-5, with D uncertain. Between the trimmed V and J ends, which lost 8 bases and 1 base, there was a span of 23 bases. The CDR3 has 17 residues. CDR3 nucleotides: TGTGCCAGCGGTACGCGTCTCCTGGGTTTGGGCCAAGAGACCCAGTACTTC. Amino acids: CASGTRLLGLGQETQYF.

The chain couples TRBV3-1 to TRBJ2-7, with 8 bases that match TRBD2. V shed 0 bases and J 0 bases; nucleotides not matched to a gene: 1. The CDR3 totals 15 residues. Germline V CDR1 and CDR2: LGHDT, YNNKEL (reference sequence). CDR3 sequence (DNA): TGTGCCAGCAGCCAAGAGCGGGGGGTCTCCTACGAGCAGTACTTC. This encodes CASSQERGVSYEQYF.

The chain has TRBV6-5 and TRBJ1-1; D gene unclear. The V end lost 2 bases, the J end lost 4 bases, and 11 bases lay between the germline ends. The CDR3 has 14 residues. The germline V gene has CDR1 MNHEY and CDR2 SVGAGI. The chain's CDR3 is CASSYGPALTEAFF. The CDR3 nucleotides are TGTGCCAGCAGTTACGGGCCCGCCCTCACTGAAGCTTTCTTT.

The chain employs TRBV4-1 and TRBJ1-5, with D unresolved. Trimming took off 4 bases at V and 0 bases at J, with 10 bases between the two ends. Germline CDR1 and CDR2: MGHRA and YSYEKL. The CDR3 length is 15 residues. CDR3 loop: CASSPTKYSNQPQHF. CDR3 DNA sequence: TGCGCCAGCAGCCCGACAAAATATAGCAATCAGCCCCAGCATTTT.

This clonotype has only a few counts. This chain joins TRBV29-1 and TRBJ2-3, with a tentative D call TRBD2 (6 bases). Germline V gene lookup returns CDR1 SQVTM and CDR2 ANQGSEA. The CDR3 has 12 residues. Between the trimmed V and J ends, which lost 3 bases and 6 bases, there was a span of 10 bases. The CDR3 loop reads CSVDLARDTQYF. DNA of the CDR3: TGCAGCGTTGATCTAGCGAGGGATACGCAGTATTTT.

The chain is built from TRBV29-1 and TRBJ2-2, with D possibly being TRBD1 (6 bases). Germline loops: CDR1 SQVTM, CDR2 ANQGSEA. V dropped 3 bases and J dropped 5 bases, with 10 bases sitting between them. The length of the CDR3 is 13 residues. This CDR3 is CSVEAGDTGELFF. CDR3 DNA: TGCAGCGTTGAGGCAGGGGATACCGGGGAGCTGTTTTTT.

This clonotype was recorded only once. This sequence joins TRBV11-2 and TRBJ2-7; TRBD2 agrees at 8 bases. V trimming: 4 bases; J trimming: 4 bases; junction bases outside the gene matches: 6. Germline lookup yields CDR1 SGHAT and CDR2 FQNNGV. CDR3 length equals 14 residues. CDR3 protein: CASSSRGGGYEQYF. The DNA of the CDR3 is TGTGCCAGCAGCTCCCGGGGGGGTGGGTACGAGCAGTACTTC. The variable domain in full, completed from reference TRBV11-2 and TRBJ2-7, reads EAGVAQSPRYKIIEKRQSVAFWCNPISGHATLYWYQQILGQGPKLLIQFQNNGVVDDSQLPKDRFSAERLKGVDSTLKIQPAKLEDSAVYLCASSSRGGGYEQYFGPGTRLTVT.

The chain links TRBV4-1 to TRBJ2-1; perhaps D is TRBD1 or TRBD2 (5 bases each). The CDR3 extends over 14 amino acids. Trimming left V 3 bases short and J 5 bases short, with 11 bases between. CDR1 and CDR2 (germline): MGHRA, YSYEKL. CDR3: CASSQGPNDNEQFF. CDR3 sequence (DNA): TGCGCCAGCAGCCAGGGACCGAACGACAATGAGCAGTTCTTC.

This clonotype was seen a handful of times. V usage is TRBV27 and J usage is TRBJ2-2, with 10 positions matching TRBD2. CDR3 length: 17 amino acids. The V gene end was trimmed by 2 bases and the J gene end by 4 bases; junction bases not matched to a gene: 7. Per the germline V gene, CDR1 is MNHEY and CDR2 is SMNVEV (reference sequence). CDR3 DNA: TGTGCCAGCAGTTTAACTCAGCGGGGGGGCGGCACCGGGGAGCTGTTTTTT. It codes for CASSLTQRGGGTGELFF.

This clonotype has a handful of counts. The chain has TRBV6-5 and TRBJ1-3; D is perhaps TRBD1 (5 bases). The CDR3 loop spans 18 amino acids. Trimming cost V 0 bases and J 0 bases, with 15 bases left between them. Germline values: CDR1 MNHEY, CDR2 SVGAGI. The CDR3: CASSYSTTGHPSGNTIYF. CDR3 nucleotides: TGTGCCAGCAGTTACTCCACTACAGGTCACCCCTCTGGAAACACCATATATTTT.

This clonotype occurred a few times. The rearrangement uses TRBV7-9 and TRBJ2-7, with unresolved D. CDR1 and CDR2 (germline): SEHNR, FQNEAQ (reference sequence). This CDR3 is built from 13 residues. Trimming removed 4 bases at V and 4 bases at J, with 11 bases between. The CDR3 nucleotides are TGTGCCAGCAGCTCGCCGGGCGGTTACGAGCAGTACTTC. It is translated as CASSSPGGYEQYF.

The chain recombines TRBV6-1 with TRBJ1-2, with no clear D. The CDR3 has 13 amino acids. The V gene lost 4 bases and the J gene lost 7 bases, with 13 bases spanning the gap. Germline values: CDR1 MNHNS, CDR2 SASEGT. CDR3 in amino acids: CASSAIFFGGYTF. In DNA form, the CDR3 reads TGTGCCAGCAGTGCTATATTTTTTGGTGGCTACACCTTC.